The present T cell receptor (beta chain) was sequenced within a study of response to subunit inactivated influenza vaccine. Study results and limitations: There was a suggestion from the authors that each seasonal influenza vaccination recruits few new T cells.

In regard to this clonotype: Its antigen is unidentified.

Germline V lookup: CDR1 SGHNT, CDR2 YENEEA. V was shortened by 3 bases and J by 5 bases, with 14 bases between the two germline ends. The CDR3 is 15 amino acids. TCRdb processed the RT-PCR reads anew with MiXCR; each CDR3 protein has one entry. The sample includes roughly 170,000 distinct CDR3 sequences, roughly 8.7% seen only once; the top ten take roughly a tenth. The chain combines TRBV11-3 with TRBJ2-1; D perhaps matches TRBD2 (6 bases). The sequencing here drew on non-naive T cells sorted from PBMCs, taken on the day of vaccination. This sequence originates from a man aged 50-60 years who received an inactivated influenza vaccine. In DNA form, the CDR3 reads TGTGCCAGCAGCTTGGGGGGACGCCAGAACAATGAGCAGTTCTTC. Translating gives CASSLGGRQNNEQFF.